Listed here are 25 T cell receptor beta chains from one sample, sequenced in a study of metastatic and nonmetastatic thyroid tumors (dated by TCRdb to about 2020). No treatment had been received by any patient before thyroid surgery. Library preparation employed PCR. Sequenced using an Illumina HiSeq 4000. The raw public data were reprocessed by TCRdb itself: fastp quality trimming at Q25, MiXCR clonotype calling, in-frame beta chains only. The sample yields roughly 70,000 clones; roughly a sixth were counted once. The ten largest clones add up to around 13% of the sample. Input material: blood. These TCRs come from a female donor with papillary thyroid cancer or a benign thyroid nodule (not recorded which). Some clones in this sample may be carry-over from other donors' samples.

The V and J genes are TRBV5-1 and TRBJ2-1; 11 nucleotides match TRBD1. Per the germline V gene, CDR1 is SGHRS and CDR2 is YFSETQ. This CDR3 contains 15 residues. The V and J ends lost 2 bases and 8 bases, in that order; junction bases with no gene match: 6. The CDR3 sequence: CASSFGQGAGYEQFF. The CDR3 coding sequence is TGCGCCAGCAGCTTCGGACAGGGGGCTGGGTATGAGCAGTTCTTC.

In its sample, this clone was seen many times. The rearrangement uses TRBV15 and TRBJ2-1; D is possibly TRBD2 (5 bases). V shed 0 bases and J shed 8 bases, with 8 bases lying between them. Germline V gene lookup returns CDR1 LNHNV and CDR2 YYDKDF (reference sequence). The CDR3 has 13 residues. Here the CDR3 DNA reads TGTGCCACCAGCAGAGATAGAGGGTATGAGCAGTTCTTC. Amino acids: CATSRDRGYEQFF.

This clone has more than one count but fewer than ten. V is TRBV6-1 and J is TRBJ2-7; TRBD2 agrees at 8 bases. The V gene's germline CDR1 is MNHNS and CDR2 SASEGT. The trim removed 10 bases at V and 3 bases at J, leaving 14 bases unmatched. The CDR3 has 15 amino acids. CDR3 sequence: CATRGGGTSRYEQYF. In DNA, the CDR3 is TGTGCCACCCGGGGGGGGGGGACTAGTCGCTACGAGCAGTACTTC.

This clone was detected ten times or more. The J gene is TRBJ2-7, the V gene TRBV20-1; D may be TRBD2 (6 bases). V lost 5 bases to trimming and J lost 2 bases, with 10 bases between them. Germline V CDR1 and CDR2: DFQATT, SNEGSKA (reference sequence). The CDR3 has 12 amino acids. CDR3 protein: CSARWTTYEQYF. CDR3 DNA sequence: TGCAGTGCTCGCTGGACTACCTACGAGCAGTACTTC.

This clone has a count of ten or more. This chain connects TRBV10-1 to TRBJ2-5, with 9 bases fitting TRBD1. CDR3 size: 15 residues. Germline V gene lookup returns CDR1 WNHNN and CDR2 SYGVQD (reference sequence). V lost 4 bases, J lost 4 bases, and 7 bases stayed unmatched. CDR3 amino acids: CASSGGTGMGETQYF. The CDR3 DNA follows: TGCGCCAGCAGTGGAGGGACAGGGATGGGAGAGACCCAGTACTTC.

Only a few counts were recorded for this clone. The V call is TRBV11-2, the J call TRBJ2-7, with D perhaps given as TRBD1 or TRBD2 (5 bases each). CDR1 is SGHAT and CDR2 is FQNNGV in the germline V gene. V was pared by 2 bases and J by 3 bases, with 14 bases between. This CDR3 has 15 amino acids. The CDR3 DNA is TGTGCCAGCAGCTTATTTTTTGGGGACGACTACGAGCAGTACTTC. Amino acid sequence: CASSLFFGDDYEQYF.

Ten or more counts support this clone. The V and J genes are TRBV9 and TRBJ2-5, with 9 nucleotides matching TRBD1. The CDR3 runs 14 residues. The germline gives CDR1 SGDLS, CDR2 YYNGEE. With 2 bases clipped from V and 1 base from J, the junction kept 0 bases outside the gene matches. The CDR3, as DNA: TGTGCCAGCAGCGTGGGACAGGGCCAAGAGACCCAGTACTTC. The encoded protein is CASSVGQGQETQYF.

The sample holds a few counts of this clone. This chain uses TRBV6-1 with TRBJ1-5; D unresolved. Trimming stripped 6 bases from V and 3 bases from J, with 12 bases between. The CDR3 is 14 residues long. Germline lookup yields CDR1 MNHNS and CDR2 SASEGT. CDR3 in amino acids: CASSHGGSNQPQHF. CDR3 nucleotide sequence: TGTGCCAGCAGCCACGGAGGGTCCAATCAGCCCCAGCATTTT.

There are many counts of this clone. CDR3 residues: CASSQVGIATYEQYF. As DNA, the CDR3 is TGCGCCAGCAGCCAAGTAGGGATCGCAACCTACGAGCAGTACTTC. The V call is TRBV4-1, the J call TRBJ2-7; D is unresolved. Germline V gene data show CDR1 as MGHRA and CDR2 as YSYEKL. This CDR3 has 15 residues. With 1 base removed from V and 2 bases from J, the gap between germline ends came to 12 bases.

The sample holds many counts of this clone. The CDR3 region is CASSSRVETQYF. DNA for the CDR3: TGTGCCAGCAGCTCCAGGGTCGAGACCCAGTACTTC. The chain is built from TRBV7-8 and TRBJ2-5; maybe TRBD1 (5 bases). Germline V lookup: CDR1 SGHVS, CDR2 FQNEAQ. There are 12 residues in the CDR3. V lost 4 bases and J 5 bases, leaving 8 bases between the germline ends.

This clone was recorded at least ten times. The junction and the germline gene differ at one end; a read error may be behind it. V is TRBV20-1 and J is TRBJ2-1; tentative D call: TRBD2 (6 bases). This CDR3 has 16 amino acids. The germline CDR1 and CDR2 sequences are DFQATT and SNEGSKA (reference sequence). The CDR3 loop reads CSATSTWTNSYSEQFF. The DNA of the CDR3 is TGCAGTGCTACCTCTACGTGGACTAACTCCTACAGTGAGCAGTTCTTC.

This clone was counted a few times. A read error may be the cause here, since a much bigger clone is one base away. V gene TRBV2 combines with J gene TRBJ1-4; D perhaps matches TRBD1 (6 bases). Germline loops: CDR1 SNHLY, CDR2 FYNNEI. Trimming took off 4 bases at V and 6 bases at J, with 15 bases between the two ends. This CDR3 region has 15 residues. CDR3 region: CASSASGQPDEKLFF. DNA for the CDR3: TGTGCCAGCAGTGCCTCGGGACAACCTGATGAAAAACTGTTTTTT.

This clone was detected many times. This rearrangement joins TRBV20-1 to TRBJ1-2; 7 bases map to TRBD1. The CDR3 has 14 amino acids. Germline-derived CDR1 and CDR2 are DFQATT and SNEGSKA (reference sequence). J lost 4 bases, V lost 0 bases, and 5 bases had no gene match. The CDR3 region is CSARDRDSPYGYTF. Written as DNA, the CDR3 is TGCAGTGCTAGAGACCGGGACAGCCCCTATGGCTACACCTTC.

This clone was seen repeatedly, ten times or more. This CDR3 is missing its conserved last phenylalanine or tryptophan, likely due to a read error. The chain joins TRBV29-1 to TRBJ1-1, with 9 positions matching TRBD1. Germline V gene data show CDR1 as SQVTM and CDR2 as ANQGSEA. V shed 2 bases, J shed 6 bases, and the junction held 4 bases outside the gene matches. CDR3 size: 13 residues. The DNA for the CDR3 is TGCAGCGTTGAAAGGGACAGGGCCTCTGAAGCTTTCCTT. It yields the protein CSVERDRASEAFL.

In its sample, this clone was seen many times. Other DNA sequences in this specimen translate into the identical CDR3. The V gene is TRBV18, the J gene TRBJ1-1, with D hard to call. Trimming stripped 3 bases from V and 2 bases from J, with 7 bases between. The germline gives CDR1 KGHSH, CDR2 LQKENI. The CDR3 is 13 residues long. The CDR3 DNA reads TGTGCCAGCTCACCTTCAGTAAACACTGAAGCTTTCTTT. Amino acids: CASSPSVNTEAFF.

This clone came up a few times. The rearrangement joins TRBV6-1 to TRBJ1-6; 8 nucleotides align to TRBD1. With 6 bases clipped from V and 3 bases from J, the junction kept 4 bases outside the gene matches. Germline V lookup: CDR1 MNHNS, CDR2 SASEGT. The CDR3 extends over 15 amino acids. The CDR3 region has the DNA TGTGCCAGCAGATCGGACAGGGTCTATAATTCACCCCTCCACTTT. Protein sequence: CASRSDRVYNSPLHF.

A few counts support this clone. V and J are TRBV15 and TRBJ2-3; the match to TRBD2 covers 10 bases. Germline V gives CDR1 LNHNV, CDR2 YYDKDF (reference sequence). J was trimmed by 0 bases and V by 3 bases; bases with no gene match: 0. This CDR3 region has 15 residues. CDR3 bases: TGTGCCACCAGCAGTAGCGGGGGGAGCACAGATACGCAGTATTTT. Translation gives CATSSSGGSTDTQYF.

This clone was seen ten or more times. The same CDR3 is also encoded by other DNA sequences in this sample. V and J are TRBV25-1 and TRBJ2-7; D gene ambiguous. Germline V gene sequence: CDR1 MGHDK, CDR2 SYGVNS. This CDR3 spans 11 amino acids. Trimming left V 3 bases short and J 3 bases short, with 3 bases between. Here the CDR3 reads CASSDFYEQYF. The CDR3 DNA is TGTGCCAGCAGTGATTTCTACGAGCAGTACTTC.

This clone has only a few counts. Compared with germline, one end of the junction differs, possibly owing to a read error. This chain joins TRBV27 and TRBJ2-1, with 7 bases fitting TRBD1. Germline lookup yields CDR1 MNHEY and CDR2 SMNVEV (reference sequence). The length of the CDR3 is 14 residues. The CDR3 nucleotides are TGTGCCAGCGGTTTCGGGACAGCGTCCAATGATCAGTTCTTC. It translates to CASGFGTASNDQFF.

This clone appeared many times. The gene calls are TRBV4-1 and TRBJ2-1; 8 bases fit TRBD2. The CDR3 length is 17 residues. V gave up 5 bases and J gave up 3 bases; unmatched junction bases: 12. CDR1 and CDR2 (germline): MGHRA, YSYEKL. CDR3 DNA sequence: TGCGCCAGCAGCTCCAGCGGGAGAGATCTCAACTACAATGAGCAGTTCTTC. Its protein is CASSSSGRDLNYNEQFF.

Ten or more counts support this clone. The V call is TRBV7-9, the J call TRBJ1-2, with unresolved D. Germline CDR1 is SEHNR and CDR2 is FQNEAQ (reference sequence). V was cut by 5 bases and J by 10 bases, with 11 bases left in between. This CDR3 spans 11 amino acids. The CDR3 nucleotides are TGTGCCAGCAGCGCCGACACTTCCTACACCTTC. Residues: CASSADTSYTF.

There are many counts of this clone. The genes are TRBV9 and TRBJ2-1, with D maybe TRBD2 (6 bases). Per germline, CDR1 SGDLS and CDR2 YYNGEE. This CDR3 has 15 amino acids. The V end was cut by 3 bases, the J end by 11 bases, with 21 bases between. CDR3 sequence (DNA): TGTGCCAGCAGCGAGGGGACGGGACTCGCACCTCAGCAGTTCTTC. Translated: CASSEGTGLAPQQFF.

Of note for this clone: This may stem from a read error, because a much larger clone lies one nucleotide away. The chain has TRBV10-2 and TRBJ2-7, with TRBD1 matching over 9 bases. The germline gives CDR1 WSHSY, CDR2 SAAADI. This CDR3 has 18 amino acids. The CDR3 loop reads CASIESSPRGQGLNEQYF. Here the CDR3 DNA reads TGCGCCAGCATTGAGTCTTCCCCGCGGGGACAGGGTCTCAACGAGCAGTACTTC.

The CDR3, as DNA: TGTGCCAGCTCAGCGACAGAGACTTACGAGCAGTACTTC. It codes for CASSATETYEQYF. This chain joins TRBV18 and TRBJ2-7; TRBD1 might be the D (5 bases). The V gene lost 5 bases and the J gene lost 4 bases, with 12 bases spanning the gap. In germline, CDR1 is KGHSH, CDR2 LQKENI. This CDR3 is built from 13 residues.

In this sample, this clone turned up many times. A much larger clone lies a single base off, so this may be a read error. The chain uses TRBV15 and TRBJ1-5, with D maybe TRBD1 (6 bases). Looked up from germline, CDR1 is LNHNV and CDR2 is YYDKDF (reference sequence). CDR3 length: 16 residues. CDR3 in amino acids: CATSRAGTGMDQPRHF. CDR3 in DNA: TGTGCCACCAGCAGAGCTGGTACAGGGATGGATCAGCCCCGGCATTTT.